This TCR beta chain is from a study of spatial heterogeneity in lung cancer. Study-wide results and limits: Tumor mutation count correlated with how many alpha and beta TCRs expanded intratumorally. Tallies of expanded TCRs, which were sorted into ubiquitous and regional groups, correlated with counts of ubiquitous and regional nonsynonymous mutations, respectively.

Time point in this sample: sample taken at primary tumor resection. The donor group consisted of under 90 patients who had untreated, early-stage non-small cell lung cancer. Tumor, nontumor lung or frozen PBMC supplied whole RNA that was sequenced unsorted. TCRdb independently ran MiXCR on the 5' RACE reads; one entry per CDR3 protein. This table has 15,000 to 20,000 distinct CDR3 sequences, about 6.5% appearing once. The CDR3 has 11 residues. Trimming stripped 10 bases from V and 1 base from J, with 7 bases between. Germline assignment: CDR1 MDHEN and CDR2 SYDVKM. There are many counts of this clonotype. Its antigen is as yet unknown.

This receptor was taken from a female donor with early-stage non-small cell lung cancer. The rearrangement joins TRBV28 to TRBJ1-1; no definite D call. The material was lung tumor tissue, obtained at surgery. CDR3 region: CATLGNTEAFF. The CDR3 DNA reads as TGTGCCACCTTAGGGAACACTGAAGCTTTCTTT.